The clone carrying this TCR beta chain has only a few counts. The antigen is undetermined. CDR1 is SGHVS, CDR2 FNYEAQ, per germline. The CDR3 has 16 amino acids. The V and J ends lost 0 bases and 5 bases respectively, with 13 bases between them. These data come from a study of T cell repertoires in cytomegalovirus infection. Each CDR3 protein gets one entry after TCRdb re-called the reads with MiXCR. The sample holds some 310,000 distinct CDR3 sequences, 20% to 30% seen once. Sequenced here: cultured PBMCs, sampled from culture after CMV antigen stimulation. This clonotype was sampled from a human donor in good health (CMV status not recorded). Some clones in this sample may be carry-over from other donors' samples. The chain carries TRBV7-6 and TRBJ2-2; a weak D match, TRBD1 (6 bases). CDR3 sequence (DNA): TGTGCCAGCAGCTTAGCGCAGGGGCTAGATACCGGGGAGCTGTTTTTT. Encoded protein: CASSLAQGLDTGELFF.